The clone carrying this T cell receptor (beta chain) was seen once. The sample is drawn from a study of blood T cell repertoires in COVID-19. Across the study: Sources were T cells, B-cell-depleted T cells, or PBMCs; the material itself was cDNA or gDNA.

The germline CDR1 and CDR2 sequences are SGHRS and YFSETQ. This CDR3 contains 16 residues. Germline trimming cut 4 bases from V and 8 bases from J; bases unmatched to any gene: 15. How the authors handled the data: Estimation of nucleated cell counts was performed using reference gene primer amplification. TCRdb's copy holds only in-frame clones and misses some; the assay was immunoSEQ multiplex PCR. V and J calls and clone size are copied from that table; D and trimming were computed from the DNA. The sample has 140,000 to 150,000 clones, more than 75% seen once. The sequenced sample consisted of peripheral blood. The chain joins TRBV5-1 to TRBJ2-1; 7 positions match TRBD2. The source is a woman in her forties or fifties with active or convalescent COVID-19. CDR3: CASSGGLPNGMDEQFF. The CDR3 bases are TGCGCCAGCAGCGGGGGACTACCCAATGGTATGGATGAGCAGTTCTTC.